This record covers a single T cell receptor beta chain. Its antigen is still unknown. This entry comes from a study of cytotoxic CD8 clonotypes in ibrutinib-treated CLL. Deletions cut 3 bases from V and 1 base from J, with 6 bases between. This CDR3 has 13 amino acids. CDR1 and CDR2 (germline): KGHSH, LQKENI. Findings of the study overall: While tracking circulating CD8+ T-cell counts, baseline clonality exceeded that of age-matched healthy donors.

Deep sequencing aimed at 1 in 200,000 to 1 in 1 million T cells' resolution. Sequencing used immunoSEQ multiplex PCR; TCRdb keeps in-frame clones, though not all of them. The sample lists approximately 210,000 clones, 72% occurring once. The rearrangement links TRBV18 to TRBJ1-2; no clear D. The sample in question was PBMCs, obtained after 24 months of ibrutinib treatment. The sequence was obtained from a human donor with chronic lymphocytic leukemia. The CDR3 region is CASSPDNNYGYTF. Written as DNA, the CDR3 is TGTGCCAGCTCACCCGACAATAACTATGGCTACACCTTC.